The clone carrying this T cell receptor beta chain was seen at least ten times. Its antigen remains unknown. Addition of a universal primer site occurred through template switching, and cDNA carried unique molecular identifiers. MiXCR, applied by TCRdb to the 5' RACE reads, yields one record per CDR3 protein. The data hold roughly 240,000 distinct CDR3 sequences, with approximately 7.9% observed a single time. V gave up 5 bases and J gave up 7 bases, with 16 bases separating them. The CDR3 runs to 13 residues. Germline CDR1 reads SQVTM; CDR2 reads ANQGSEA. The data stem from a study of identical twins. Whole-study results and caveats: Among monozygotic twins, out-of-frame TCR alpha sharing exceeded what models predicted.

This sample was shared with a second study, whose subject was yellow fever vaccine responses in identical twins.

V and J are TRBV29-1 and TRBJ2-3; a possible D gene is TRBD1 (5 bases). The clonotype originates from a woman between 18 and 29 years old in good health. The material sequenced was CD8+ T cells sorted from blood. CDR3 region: CSVIPRASHTQYF. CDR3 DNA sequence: TGCAGCGTTATCCCCAGGGCCTCGCATACGCAGTATTTT.